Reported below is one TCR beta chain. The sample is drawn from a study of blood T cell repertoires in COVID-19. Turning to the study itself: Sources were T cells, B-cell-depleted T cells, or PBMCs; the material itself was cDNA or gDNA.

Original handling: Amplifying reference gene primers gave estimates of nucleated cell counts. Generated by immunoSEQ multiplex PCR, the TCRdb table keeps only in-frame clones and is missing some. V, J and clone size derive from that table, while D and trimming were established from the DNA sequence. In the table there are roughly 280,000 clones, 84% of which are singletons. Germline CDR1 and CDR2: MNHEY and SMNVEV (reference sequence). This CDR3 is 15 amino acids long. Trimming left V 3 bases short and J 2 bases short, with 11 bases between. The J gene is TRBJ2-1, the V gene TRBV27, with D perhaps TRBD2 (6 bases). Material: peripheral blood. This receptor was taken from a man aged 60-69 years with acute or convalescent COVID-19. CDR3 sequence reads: CASSFMGRTYNEQFF. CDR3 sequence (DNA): TGTGCCAGCAGTTTCATGGGGAGGACCTACAATGAGCAGTTCTTC.